The rows below give T cell receptor beta chains drawn from one sample of a study of CD8 T cells in Susac syndrome. One entry per CDR3 protein results from TCRdb running MiXCR on the immunoSEQ multiplex PCR reads. The data hold approximately 100,000 distinct CDR3 sequences, with roughly 95% observed a single time. Sequencing was done on a sample of CD8+ T cells from PBMCs. These receptor sequences come from a human donor with Susac syndrome. Each CDR3 is given with its conserved first and last residue. A D gene is named only where the DNA matches it firmly. Clone size is shown for a subset of rows, as once, few, many or a class of expanded clone.

TRBV3-1	-	-	TRBJ1-4	CASRAGANEKLFF
TRBV20-1	-	-	TRBJ1-2	CSARDMTGGGYTF
TRBV7-8	-	-	TRBJ1-1	CASSSPEGTSTEAFF
TRBV7-6	-	-	TRBJ2-1	CASSLEHRPLYNEQFF
TRBV13	-	-	TRBJ2-1	CASSLRARVVYNEQFF
TRBV9	-	-	TRBJ2-5	CASSAGQQETQYF
TRBV6-5	TRBD2	-	TRBJ2-7	CASSPGRGPYEQYF
TRBV9	-	-	TRBJ2-5	CASSFTGTPKETQYF
TRBV7-9	-	-	TRBJ2-6	CASSLAADSGANVLTF
TRBV3-1	-	-	TRBJ2-3	CASSQAELTDTQYF
TRBV3-1	TRBD1	-	TRBJ2-3	CASSLRDRGADTQYF
TRBV19	TRBD1	once	TRBJ1-5	CASGQGTRPQHF
TRBV9	-	once	TRBJ2-6	CASSTRGGRSGANVLTF
TRBV29-1	-	-	TRBJ2-7	CSVEGGRGTYEQYF
TRBV18	TRBD1	-	TRBJ1-6	CASSHRGYDDGSPLHF
TRBV19	-	-	TRBJ2-2	CASSMGRTTGELFF
TRBV15	-	-	TRBJ1-5	CATSQVNQPQHF
TRBV25-1	-	few	TRBJ2-1	CASSDRVSGQFF